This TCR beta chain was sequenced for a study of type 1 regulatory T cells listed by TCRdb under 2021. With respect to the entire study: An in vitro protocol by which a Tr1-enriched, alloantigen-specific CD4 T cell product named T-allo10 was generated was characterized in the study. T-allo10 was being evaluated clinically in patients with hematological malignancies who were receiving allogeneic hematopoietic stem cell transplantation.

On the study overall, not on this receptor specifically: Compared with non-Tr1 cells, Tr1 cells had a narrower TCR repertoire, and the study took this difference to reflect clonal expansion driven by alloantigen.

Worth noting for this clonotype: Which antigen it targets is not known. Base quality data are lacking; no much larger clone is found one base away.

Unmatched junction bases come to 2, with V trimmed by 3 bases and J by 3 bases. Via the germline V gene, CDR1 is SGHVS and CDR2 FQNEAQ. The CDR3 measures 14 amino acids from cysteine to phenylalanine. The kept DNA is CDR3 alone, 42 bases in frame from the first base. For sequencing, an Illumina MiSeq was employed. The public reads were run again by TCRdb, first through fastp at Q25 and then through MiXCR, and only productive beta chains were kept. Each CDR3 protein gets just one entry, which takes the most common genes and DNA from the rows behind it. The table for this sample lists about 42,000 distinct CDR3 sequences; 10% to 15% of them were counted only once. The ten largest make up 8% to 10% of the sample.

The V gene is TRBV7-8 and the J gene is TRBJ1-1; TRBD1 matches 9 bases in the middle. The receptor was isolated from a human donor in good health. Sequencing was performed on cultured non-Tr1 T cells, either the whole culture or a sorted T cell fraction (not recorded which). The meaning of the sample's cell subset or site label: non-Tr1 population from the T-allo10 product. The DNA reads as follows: TGTGCCAGCAGCTTCCGGGACAGGGACACTGAAGCTTTCTTT. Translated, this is CASSFRDRDTEAFF.